These 9 T cell receptor beta chains were all obtained from the same sample, sequenced in a study of glioma-infiltrating T cells. TCR alpha and beta CDR3 regions were amplified from RNA using iRepertoire nested multiplex PCR. TCRdb itself ran the multiplex PCR reads through MiXCR, one entry per CDR3 protein. The profile shows about 140,000 distinct CDR3 sequences, roughly 43% of them singletons. The sequenced material came from glioma tissue, nonneoplastic brain tissue, or PBMCs (not recorded which). All receptors come from a human donor with low-grade glioma or glioblastoma, undergoing nonglioma brain surgery, or in good health (not recorded which).

This clonotype has more than one count but fewer than ten. The rearrangement joins TRBV7-8 to TRBJ1-3; D gene ambiguous. This CDR3 is 11 amino acids long. CDR1 and CDR2 (germline): SGHVS, FQNEAQ. As DNA, the CDR3 is TGTGGGATCGGCTCTGGAAACACCATATATTTT. As protein: CGIGSGNTIYF.

This chain links TRBV7-3 with TRBJ2-5, with 11 bases aligning to TRBD1. Germline V gene data show CDR1 as SGHTA and CDR2 as FQGTGA. The CDR3 is 15 amino acids. Unmatched junction bases numbered 5, after V lost 5 bases and J lost 3 bases. CDR3 protein: CASSRSGQGEETQYF. The CDR3 nucleotides read TGTGCCAGCAGCCGGTCGGGACAGGGGGAAGAGACCCAGTACTTC.

This clonotype was seen a handful of times. The DNA for the CDR3 is TGTGCCATCAGCAGAGAAGGGGGCGAGCAGTACTTC. Translation gives CAISREGGEQYF. The chain is built from TRBV10-3 and TRBJ2-7; maybe TRBD1 (6 bases). V lost 6 bases, J lost 6 bases, and 12 bases lay in between. Germline V gene data show CDR1 as ENHRY and CDR2 as SYGVKD. The CDR3 length is 12 residues.

The genes are TRBV27 and TRBJ1-1, with TRBD1 matching over 8 bases. With V trimmed by 6 bases and J by 6 bases, 9 bases remained unmatched. The length of the CDR3 is 14 residues. Germline V lookup: CDR1 MNHEY, CDR2 SMNVEV (reference sequence). The CDR3 region has the DNA TGTGCCAGCAGAGGACAGGGTCGAATCCCTGAAGCTTTCTTT. Its translation: CASRGQGRIPEAFF.

This clonotype was seen more than once but under ten times. The V call is TRBV14, the J call TRBJ2-7; D call uncertain. Between the trimmed V and J ends, which lost 0 bases and 2 bases, there was a span of 11 bases. The CDR3 is 15 amino acids. Looked up from germline, CDR1 is SGHDN and CDR2 is FVKESK. The CDR3 sequence: CASSQDKGRTYEQYF. CDR3 DNA: TGTGCCAGCAGCCAAGATAAGGGCAGAACCTACGAGCAGTACTTC. Based on the CDR3 plus reference TRBV14 and TRBJ2-7, the full variable domain is EAGVTQFPSHSVIEKGQTVTLRCDPISGHDNLYWYRRVMGKEIKFLLHFVKESKQDESGMPNNRFLAERTGGTYSTLKVQPAELEDSGVYFCASSQDKGRTYEQYFGPGTRLTVT.

Only a few counts were recorded for this clonotype. The chain recombines TRBV7-2 with TRBJ1-2; D remains ambiguous. Germline V CDR1 and CDR2: SGHTA, FQGNSA. Trimming pared 1 base from V and 6 bases from J, leaving 15 bases between. This CDR3 contains 15 residues. CDR3: CASSLDVWDGNGYTF. The CDR3 bases are TGTGCCAGCAGCTTAGATGTTTGGGATGGGAATGGCTACACCTTC.

The gene calls are TRBV6-6 and TRBJ2-3; 9 nucleotides agree with TRBD2. Germline CDR1 is MNHNY and CDR2 is SVGAGI (reference sequence). CDR3 length: 13 amino acids. The J segment lost 1 base and the V segment lost 10 bases, leaving 3 bases of the junction unmatched. The CDR3 loop reads CATVAGGTDTQYF. In DNA form, the CDR3 reads TGTGCCACCGTAGCGGGGGGCACAGATACGCAGTATTTT.

This rearrangement joins TRBV20-1 to TRBJ1-2, with 7 bases identical to TRBD1. The germline CDR1 and CDR2 sequences are DFQATT and SNEGSKA (reference sequence). This CDR3 comprises 12 residues. Trimming took 5 bases from V and 1 from J; bases not matched to a gene: 1. CDR3: CSAGTDNYGYTF. CDR3 DNA: TGCAGTGCTGGGACAGATAACTATGGCTACACCTTC.

This clonotype was counted a few times. This rearrangement joins TRBV6-1 to TRBJ2-1, with D perhaps matching TRBD2 (6 bases). Germline CDR1 reads MNHNS; CDR2 reads SASEGT. The CDR3 is 14 amino acids. V shed 8 bases and J shed 3 bases, with 14 bases lying between them. The chain's CDR3 is CASGSSVYYNEQFF. The CDR3 bases are TGTGCCAGCGGATCTAGCGTATACTACAATGAGCAGTTCTTC.